The present TCR beta chain was sequenced within a study of Ad26.COV2.S vaccination and SARS-CoV-2 variants. Study in general: Ad26.COV2.S, an intramuscular injection, was given once or twice 56 days apart.

Assay used: immunoSEQ multiplex PCR; TCRdb lists only in-frame clones, some missing. Seen here are a few hundred thousand clones, approximately 90% observed once, and the top ten hold 3.6%. The CDR3 length is 14 residues. Germline values: CDR1 SEHNR, CDR2 FQNEAQ (reference sequence). Trimming removed 1 base at V and 5 bases at J, with 11 bases between. Treatment reported: some 19 received Ad26.COV2.S at low or high dose, single or two shots; about 5 received placebo; per-sample allocation not given. Sampling happened 63 days after the first vaccine or placebo injection. The chain carries TRBV7-9 and TRBJ1-1, with a weak D call TRBD1 (5 bases). The TCR originated in a person aged 18 to 65 who received the Ad26.COV2.S COVID-19 vaccine or a placebo. The specimen comprised peripheral blood, sampled in a trial of Ad26.COV2.S vaccine versus placebo. This chain's CDR3 is CASSLGGGNTEAFF. For the CDR3, the DNA is TGTGCCAGCAGCTTAGGGGGCGGCAATACTGAAGCTTTCTTT.